The 15 T cell receptor beta chains given below trace back to one sample, sequenced in a study of blood T cell repertoires in COVID-19. TCRdb's table, derived via immunoSEQ multiplex PCR, lists solely in-frame clones and lacks some. This table has 200,000 to 300,000 clones, around four fifths appearing once. Sequencing input: peripheral blood. These receptors originate from an older woman with active or convalescent COVID-19.

J is TRBJ1-5 and V is TRBV27, with TRBD1 identical over 8 bases. Germline CDR1 reads MNHEY; CDR2 reads SMNVEV (reference sequence). V shed 6 bases and J 3 bases; nucleotides not matched to a gene: 13. The CDR3 has 17 amino acids. CDR3 residues: CASRKETGAPNNQPQHF. The CDR3 bases are TGTGCCAGCAGAAAGGAGACAGGGGCCCCTAACAATCAGCCCCAGCATTTT.

The rearrangement links TRBV11-3 to TRBJ1-2; 7 nucleotides match TRBD1. Germline assignment: CDR1 SGHNT and CDR2 YENEEA. This CDR3 spans 17 amino acids. J gave up 4 bases and V 3 bases, and 14 bases lay outside the gene matches. CDR3 amino acids: CASSFSIGGQIPYGYTF. In DNA, the CDR3 is TGTGCCAGCAGCTTTAGTATAGGGGGCCAGATCCCCTATGGCTACACCTTC. The whole variable domain, remainder taken from reference TRBV11-3 and TRBJ1-2, is EAGVVQSPRYKIIEKKQPVAFWCNPISGHNTLYWYLQNLGQGPELLIRYENEEAVDDSQLPKDRFSAERLKGVDSTLKIQPAELGDSAVYLCASSFSIGGQIPYGYTFGSGTRLTVV.

V gene TRBV6-5 combines with J gene TRBJ1-1; D may be TRBD1 (6 bases). This CDR3 contains 14 residues. The V gene lost 5 bases and the J gene lost 7 bases, with 17 bases spanning the gap. CDR1 is MNHEY, CDR2 SVGAGI, per germline. The CDR3 is CASSPGPGHLEAFF. In DNA form, the CDR3 reads TGTGCCAGCAGTCCCGGACCGGGACATCTTGAAGCTTTCTTT.

The CDR3 region is CASKTGTGIRADTQYF. The CDR3, as DNA: TGTGCCAGCAAGACCGGGACAGGGATCAGGGCAGATACGCAGTATTTT. The chain employs TRBV28 and TRBJ2-3; 9 nucleotides align to TRBD1. V was pared by 7 bases and J by 4 bases, with 12 bases of the junction left unmatched. Germline CDR1 MDHEN, CDR2 SYDVKM. The CDR3 is 16 amino acids.

The chain is built from TRBV19 and TRBJ1-5; no clear D gene. V gave up 4 bases and J gave up 0 bases, with 10 bases separating them. The CDR3 covers 15 residues. Germline V gives CDR1 LNHDA, CDR2 SQIVND (reference sequence). The CDR3 DNA sequence: TGTGCCAGTAGTACACAGAGATATAGCAATCAGCCCCAGCATTTT. Protein: CASSTQRYSNQPQHF.

The rearrangement uses TRBV28 and TRBJ1-1; D unresolved. CDR1 and CDR2 (germline): MDHEN, SYDVKM. The germline V and J ends were trimmed by 3 bases and 5 bases, with 10 bases remaining between them. The CDR3 totals 13 residues. The CDR3 here is CASSFMRRTEAFF. The CDR3 DNA follows: TGTGCCAGCAGTTTTATGCGGAGGACTGAAGCTTTCTTT.

This clone has only a few counts. V is TRBV6-1 and J is TRBJ1-1; D is undetermined. Germline values: CDR1 MNHNS, CDR2 SASEGT. V was cut by 2 bases and J by 5 bases, with 9 bases left in between. The CDR3 contains 13 residues. This CDR3 reads CASSERGETEAFF. The CDR3 DNA reads as TGTGCCAGCAGTGAACGGGGAGAAACTGAAGCTTTCTTT.

The CDR3 DNA follows: TGCAGTGCAGGGGTTGAAGAGACCCAGTACTTC. Translated, it gives CSAGVEETQYF. The chain employs TRBV20-1 and TRBJ2-5; possible D gene TRBD1, 5 bases. The CDR3 has 11 amino acids. From germline, CDR1 is DFQATT and CDR2 SNEGSKA (reference sequence). Trimming took off 6 bases at V and 3 bases at J, with 8 bases between the two ends.

This clone was seen a few times. This chain uses TRBV27 with TRBJ2-1; the match to TRBD2 covers 8 bases. The J segment lost 13 bases and the V segment lost 7 bases, leaving 12 bases of the junction unmatched. CDR3 size: 13 residues. Looked up from germline, CDR1 is MNHEY and CDR2 is SMNVEV (reference sequence). DNA of the CDR3: TGTGCCAGCACCCCCGGGGCGGGGGGTGGCCAGTTCTTC. This sequence encodes CASTPGAGGGQFF.

The chain has TRBV19 and TRBJ1-2; D ambiguous. Germline V lookup: CDR1 LNHDA, CDR2 SQIVND (reference sequence). Trimming cost V 1 base and J 6 bases, with 15 bases left between them. The length of the CDR3 is 15 residues. DNA for the CDR3: TGTGCCAGTAGTATAGCGATGGGAGGAAGGCATGGCTACACCTTC. Translated: CASSIAMGGRHGYTF.

The gene calls are TRBV2 and TRBJ2-3; 8 nucleotides line up with TRBD1. Unmatched junction bases numbered 10, after V lost 7 bases and J lost 1 base. The CDR3 has 16 amino acids. Germline CDR1 and CDR2: SNHLY and FYNNEI. CDR3 bases: TGTGCCAGCACCGGTGACAGGGGCCTTGGCACAGATACGCAGTATTTT. As protein: CASTGDRGLGTDTQYF.

V gene TRBV5-4 combines with J gene TRBJ2-1; 10 nucleotides agree with TRBD1. This CDR3 comprises 13 residues. CDR1 is SGHNT and CDR2 is YYREEE in the germline V gene (reference sequence). J lost 10 bases, V lost 7 bases, and 8 bases had no gene match. DNA for the CDR3: TGTGCCAGCGGGACAGGGGCCCTAGGGGAGCAGTTCTTC. The encoded protein is CASGTGALGEQFF. The full variable domain, its missing parts supplied by reference TRBV5-4 and TRBJ2-1, is ETGVTQSPTHLIKTRGQQVTLRCSSQSGHNTVSWYQQALGQGPQFIFQYYREEENGRGNFPPRFSGLQFPNYSSELNVNALELDDSALYLCASGTGALGEQFFGPGTRLTVL.

This chain joins TRBV28 and TRBJ2-7; D may be TRBD2 (7 bases). V lost 5 bases, J lost 3 bases, and 14 bases lay in between. Germline CDR1 and CDR2: MDHEN and SYDVKM. The CDR3 spans 14 residues. The CDR3 DNA sequence: TGTGCCAGCAGTAGGGGGGGAGCTTACTACGAGCAGTACGTC. Protein: CASSRGGAYYEQYV.

J is TRBJ2-7 and V is TRBV30, with a weak D call TRBD2 (6 bases). This CDR3 is 13 amino acids long. Trimming pared 1 base from V and 7 bases from J, leaving 14 bases between. Germline-derived CDR1 and CDR2 are GTSNPN and SVGIG (reference sequence). The CDR3 spells CAWSGTGVGEQYF. CDR3 nucleotide sequence: TGTGCCTGGAGTGGTACGGGAGTCGGAGAGCAGTACTTC.

The chain links TRBV10-1 to TRBJ2-3, with TRBD2 matching 13 bases. The trim removed 4 bases at V and 6 bases at J, leaving 4 bases unmatched. CDR3 length equals 15 residues. From germline, CDR1 is WNHNN and CDR2 SYGVQD (reference sequence). CDR3 amino acids: CASSGTSGGPDTQYF. The CDR3 DNA follows: TGCGCCAGCAGTGGGACTAGCGGGGGTCCGGATACGCAGTATTTT.